The next 8 T cell receptor beta chains were all read from a single sample in a study of beta chain features in type 1 diabetes. Points from the study as a whole: Among all four CD4+ subsets, Type 1 diabetes patients had TCRB CDR3s that were moderately but significantly shorter.

These receptors are not linked to any known antigen. Sequencing targeted expressed TCRB transcripts, as all isolated RNA had been reverse transcribed. Sequencing was performed with immunoSEQ multiplex PCR; in TCRdb, only in-frame clones are kept and a portion is missing. The data show 310,000 or so clones, over 7% seen once. Specimen: central memory CD4+ T cells from blood. Receptor source: a man younger than 45 with type 1 diabetes.

The CDR3 protein is CASSLRENGKPLHF. Here the CDR3 DNA reads TGTGCCAGCAGCTTGCGAGAAAACGGAAAACCCCTCCACTTT. The chain joins TRBV5-6 to TRBJ1-6; no clear D gene. Germline CDR1 is SGHDT and CDR2 is YYEEEE. The CDR3 loop spans 14 amino acids. Between the trimmed V and J ends, which lost 1 base and 12 bases, there was a span of 14 bases.

This rearrangement joins TRBV18 to TRBJ1-6; D might be TRBD1 (6 bases). CDR3 length: 14 residues. V dropped 2 bases and J dropped 10 bases, with 12 bases sitting between them. Germline-derived CDR1 and CDR2 are KGHSH and LQKENI. The CDR3 bases are TGTGCCAGCTCACCAAATGACAGGAAATCACCCCTCCACTTT. Its translation is CASSPNDRKSPLHF.

There are a few counts of this clone. The V and J genes are TRBV4-1 and TRBJ1-6; 8 positions match TRBD1. The CDR3 length is 15 residues. V shed 0 bases and J 8 bases; nucleotides not matched to a gene: 3. In germline, CDR1 is MGHRA, CDR2 YSYEKL. The chain's CDR3 is CASSQDSDRDSPLHF. The CDR3 DNA follows: TGCGCCAGCAGCCAAGATTCGGACAGGGATTCACCCCTCCACTTT.

This clone was detected ten times or more. The V gene is TRBV5-5, the J gene TRBJ2-1; weak D call: TRBD2 (7 bases). V dropped 4 bases and J dropped 9 bases, with 11 bases sitting between them. Germline loops: CDR1 SGHKS, CDR2 YYEKEE (reference sequence). This CDR3 is 12 amino acids long. The CDR3: CASSTGGREQFF. In nucleotides, the CDR3 is TGTGCCAGCAGCACGGGGGGCCGTGAGCAGTTCTTC.

This clone showed up many times. The chain combines TRBV7-2 with TRBJ1-4, with 9 bases identical to TRBD1. The CDR3 totals 14 residues. After removal of 5 bases from V and 7 bases from J, the junction contained 5 bases not matched to a gene. Germline V gives CDR1 SGHTA, CDR2 FQGNSA. The CDR3 reads CASSPGQGREKLFF. As DNA, the CDR3 is TGTGCCAGCAGCCCGGGACAGGGTCGTGAAAAACTGTTTTTT.

This clone was seen a handful of times. This chain joins TRBV5-1 and TRBJ1-1, with D possibly matching TRBD1 (6 bases). The germline CDR1 and CDR2 sequences are SGHRS and YFSETQ. Trimming took 2 bases from V and 4 from J, leaving 12 bases between them. CDR3 size: 14 residues. CDR3 in DNA: TGCGCCAGCAGCTTCTCAGGGGATTTCACTGAAGCTTTCTTT. This gives the protein CASSFSGDFTEAFF. The full variable domain, completed using reference TRBV5-1 and TRBJ1-1, is KAGVTQTPRYLIKTRGQQVTLSCSPISGHRSVSWYQQTPGQGLQFLFEYFSETQRNKGNFPGRFSGRQFSNSRSEMNVSTLELGDSALYLCASSFSGDFTEAFFGQGTRLTVV.

This clone was picked up a small number of times. The V and J genes are TRBV10-2 and TRBJ1-6; D possibly corresponds to TRBD1 (5 bases). The CDR3 runs 17 residues. V dropped 3 bases and J dropped 1 base, with 13 bases sitting between them. From germline, CDR1 is WSHSY and CDR2 SAAADI. The CDR3 nucleotides are TGCGCCAGCAGTGACAATATGGGGGTGTCCTATAATTCACCCCTCCACTTT. It translates to CASSDNMGVSYNSPLHF.

The sample holds a few counts of this clone. V gene TRBV7-2 combines with J gene TRBJ2-3; 12 positions match TRBD2. Germline assignment: CDR1 SGHTA and CDR2 FQGNSA. This CDR3 is built from 16 residues. J was trimmed by 2 bases and V by 1 base; bases with no gene match: 1. The CDR3 spells CASSLGTSGATDTQYF. In DNA form, the CDR3 reads TGTGCCAGCAGCTTAGGGACTAGCGGGGCCACAGATACGCAGTATTTT.